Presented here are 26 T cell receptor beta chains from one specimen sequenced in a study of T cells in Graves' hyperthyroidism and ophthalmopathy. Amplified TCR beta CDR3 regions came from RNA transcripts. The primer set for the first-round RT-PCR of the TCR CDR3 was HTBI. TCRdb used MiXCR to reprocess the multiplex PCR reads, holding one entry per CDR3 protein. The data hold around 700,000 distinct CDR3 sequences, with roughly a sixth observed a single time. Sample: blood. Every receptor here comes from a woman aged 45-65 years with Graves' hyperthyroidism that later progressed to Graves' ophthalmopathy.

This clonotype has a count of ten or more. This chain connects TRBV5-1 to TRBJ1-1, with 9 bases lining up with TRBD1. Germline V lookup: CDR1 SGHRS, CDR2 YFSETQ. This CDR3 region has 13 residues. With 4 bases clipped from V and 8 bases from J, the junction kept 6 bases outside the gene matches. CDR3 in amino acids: CASSIAGQGEAFF. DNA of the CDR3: TGCGCCAGCAGCATTGCCGGACAGGGGGAAGCTTTCTTT.

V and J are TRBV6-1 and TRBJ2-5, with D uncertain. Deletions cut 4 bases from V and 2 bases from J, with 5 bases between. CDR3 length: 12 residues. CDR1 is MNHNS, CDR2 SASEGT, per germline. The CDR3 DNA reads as TGTGCCAGCAGTGTGAGGCAAGAGACCCAGTACTTC. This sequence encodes CASSVRQETQYF.

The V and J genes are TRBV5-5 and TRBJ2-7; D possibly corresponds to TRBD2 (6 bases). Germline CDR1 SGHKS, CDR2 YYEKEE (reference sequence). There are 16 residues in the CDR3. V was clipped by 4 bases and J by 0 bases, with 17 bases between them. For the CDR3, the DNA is TGTGCCAGCAGCCTCTCCGGGACTGTGAGCTCCTACGAGCAGTACTTC. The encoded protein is CASSLSGTVSSYEQYF.

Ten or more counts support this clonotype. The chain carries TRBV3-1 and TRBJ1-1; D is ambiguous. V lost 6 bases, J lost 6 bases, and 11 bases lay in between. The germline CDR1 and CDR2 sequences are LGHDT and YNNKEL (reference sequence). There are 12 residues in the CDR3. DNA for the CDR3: TGTGCCAGCAGTCAGGACCTTTCTGAAGCTTTCTTT. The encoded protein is CASSQDLSEAFF.

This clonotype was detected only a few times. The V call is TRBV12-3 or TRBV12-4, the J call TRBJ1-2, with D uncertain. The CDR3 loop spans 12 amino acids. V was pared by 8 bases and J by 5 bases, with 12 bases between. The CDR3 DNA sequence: TGTGCCAGCCTCAAAGCATTATATGGCTACACCTTC. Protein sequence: CASLKALYGYTF.

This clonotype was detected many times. The CDR3 sequence is CAWSAVGEKLFF. For the CDR3, the DNA is TGTGCCTGGAGCGCAGTCGGGGAAAAACTGTTTTTT. This chain uses TRBV30 with TRBJ1-4; unclear D gene. The CDR3 loop spans 12 amino acids. Germline V gene data show CDR1 as GTSNPN and CDR2 as SVGIG (reference sequence). Trimming shortened V by 3 bases and J by 8 bases, and 10 bases separated the two germline ends.

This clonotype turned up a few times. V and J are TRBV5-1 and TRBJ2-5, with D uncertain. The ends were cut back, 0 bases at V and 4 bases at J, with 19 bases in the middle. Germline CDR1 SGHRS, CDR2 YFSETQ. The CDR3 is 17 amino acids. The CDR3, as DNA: TGCGCCAGCAGCTTGGCCATCGGACGGCCTAGTGGAGAGACCCAGTACTTC. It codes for CASSLAIGRPSGETQYF.

The CDR3 spells CSATLEFETQYF. CDR3 in DNA: TGCAGTGCTACACTAGAGTTCGAGACCCAGTACTTC. The chain is built from TRBV20-1 and TRBJ2-5, with D perhaps matching TRBD2 (5 bases). The CDR3 runs to 12 residues. The V end was cut by 4 bases, the J end by 5 bases, with 11 bases between. The V gene's germline CDR1 is DFQATT and CDR2 SNEGSKA (reference sequence).

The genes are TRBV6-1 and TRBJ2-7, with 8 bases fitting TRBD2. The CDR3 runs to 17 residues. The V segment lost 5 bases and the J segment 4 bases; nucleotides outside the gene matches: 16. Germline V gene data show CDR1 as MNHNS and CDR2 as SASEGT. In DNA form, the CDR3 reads TGTGCCAGCAGTCCACTAGCGGCGGGGGATCTATCGTACGAGCAGTACTTC. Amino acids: CASSPLAAGDLSYEQYF.

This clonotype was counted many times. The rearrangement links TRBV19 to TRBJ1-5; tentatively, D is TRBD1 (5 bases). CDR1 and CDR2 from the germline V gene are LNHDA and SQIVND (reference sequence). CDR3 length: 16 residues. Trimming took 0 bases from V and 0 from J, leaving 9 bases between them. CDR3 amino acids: CASSIDLRGSNQPQHF. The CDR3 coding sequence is TGTGCCAGTAGTATAGATTTGAGGGGTAGCAATCAGCCCCAGCATTTT.

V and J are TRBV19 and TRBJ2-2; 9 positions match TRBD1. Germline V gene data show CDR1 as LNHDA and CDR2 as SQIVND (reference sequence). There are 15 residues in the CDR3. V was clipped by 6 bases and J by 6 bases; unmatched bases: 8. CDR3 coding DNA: TGTGCCAGTAGGGACGGACAGGGGAGTTCCGGGGAGCTGTTTTTT. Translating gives CASRDGQGSSGELFF.

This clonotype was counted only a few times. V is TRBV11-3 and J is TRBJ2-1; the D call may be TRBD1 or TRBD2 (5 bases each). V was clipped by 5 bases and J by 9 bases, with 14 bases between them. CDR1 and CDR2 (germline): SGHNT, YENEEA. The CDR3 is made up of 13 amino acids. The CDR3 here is CASSRDLLGEQFF. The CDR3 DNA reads TGTGCCAGCAGCCGGGACCTTCTGGGTGAGCAGTTCTTC. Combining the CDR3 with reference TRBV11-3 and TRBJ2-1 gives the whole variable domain EAGVVQSPRYKIIEKKQPVAFWCNPISGHNTLYWYLQNLGQGPELLIRYENEEAVDDSQLPKDRFSAERLKGVDSTLKIQPAELGDSAVYLCASSRDLLGEQFFGPGTRLTVL.

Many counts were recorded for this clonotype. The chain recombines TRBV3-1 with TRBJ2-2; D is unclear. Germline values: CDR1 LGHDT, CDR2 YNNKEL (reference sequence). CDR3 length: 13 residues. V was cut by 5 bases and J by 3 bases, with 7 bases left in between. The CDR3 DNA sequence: TGTGCCAGCAGCTCCATCGACACCGGGGAGCTGTTTTTT. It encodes CASSSIDTGELFF.

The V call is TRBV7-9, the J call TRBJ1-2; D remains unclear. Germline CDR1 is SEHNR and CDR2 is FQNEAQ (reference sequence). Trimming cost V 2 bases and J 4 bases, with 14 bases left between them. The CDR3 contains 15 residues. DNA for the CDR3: TGTGCCAGCAGCTTAAGCTCACCTAAGACCTATGGCTACACCTTC. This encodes CASSLSSPKTYGYTF.

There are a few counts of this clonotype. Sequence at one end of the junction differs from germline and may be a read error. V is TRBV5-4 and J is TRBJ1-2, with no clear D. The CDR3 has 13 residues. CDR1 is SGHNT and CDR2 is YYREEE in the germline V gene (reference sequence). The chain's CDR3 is CTSSPVYSDGYTF. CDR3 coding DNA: TGTACCAGCAGCCCCGTATACAGTGATGGCTACACCTTC.

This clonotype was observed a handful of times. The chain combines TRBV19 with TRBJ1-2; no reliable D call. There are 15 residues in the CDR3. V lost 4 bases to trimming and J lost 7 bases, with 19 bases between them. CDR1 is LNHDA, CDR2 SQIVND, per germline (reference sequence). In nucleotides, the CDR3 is TGTGCCAGTAGTAGAGACAAAGACTTCGGGATTGGCTACACCTTC. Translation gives CASSRDKDFGIGYTF.

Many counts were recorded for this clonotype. CDR3 DNA: TGCGCCAGCAGCCAAGAGTCAGCCATGAACACTGAAGCTTTCTTT. It codes for CASSQESAMNTEAFF. The V call is TRBV4-1, the J call TRBJ1-1; D remains unclear. The CDR3 is 15 amino acids. V lost 0 bases, J lost 0 bases, and 8 bases lay in between. Germline V CDR1 and CDR2: MGHRA, YSYEKL.

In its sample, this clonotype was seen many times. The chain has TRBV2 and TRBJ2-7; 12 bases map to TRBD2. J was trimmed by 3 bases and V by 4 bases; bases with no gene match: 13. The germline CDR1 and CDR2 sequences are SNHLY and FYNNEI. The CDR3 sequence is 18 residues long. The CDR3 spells CASSVLAGGLPSGYEQYF. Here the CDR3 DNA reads TGTGCCAGCAGTGTGCTAGCGGGGGGGCTCCCCTCGGGCTACGAGCAGTACTTC.

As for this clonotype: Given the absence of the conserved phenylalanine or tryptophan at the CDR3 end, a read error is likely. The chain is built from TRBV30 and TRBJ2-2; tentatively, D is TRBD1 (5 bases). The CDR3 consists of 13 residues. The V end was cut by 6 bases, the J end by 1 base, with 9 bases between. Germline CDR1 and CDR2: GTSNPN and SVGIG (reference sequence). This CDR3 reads CACQGENTGELFL. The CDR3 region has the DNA TGTGCCTGCCAAGGGGAGAACACCGGGGAGCTGTTTCTT.

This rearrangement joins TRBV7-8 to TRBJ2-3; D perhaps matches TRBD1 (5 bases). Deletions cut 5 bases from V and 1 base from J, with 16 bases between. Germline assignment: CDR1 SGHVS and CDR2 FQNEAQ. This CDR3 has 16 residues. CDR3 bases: TGTGCCAGCAGCGCAGTGGGGCTTCTCGGCACAGATACGCAGTATTTT. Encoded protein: CASSAVGLLGTDTQYF.

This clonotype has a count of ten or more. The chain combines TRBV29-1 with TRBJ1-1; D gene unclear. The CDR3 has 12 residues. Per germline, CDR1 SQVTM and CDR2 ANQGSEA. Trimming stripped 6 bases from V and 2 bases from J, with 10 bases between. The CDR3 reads CSVWTANTEAFF. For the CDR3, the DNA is TGCAGCGTGTGGACGGCAAACACTGAAGCTTTCTTT.

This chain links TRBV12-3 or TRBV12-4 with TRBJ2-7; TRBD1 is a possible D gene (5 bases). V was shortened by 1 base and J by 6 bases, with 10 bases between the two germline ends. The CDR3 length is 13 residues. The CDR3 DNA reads TGTGCCAGCAGTTTAGAGGGGCTGAGCGAGCAGTACTTC. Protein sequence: CASSLEGLSEQYF.

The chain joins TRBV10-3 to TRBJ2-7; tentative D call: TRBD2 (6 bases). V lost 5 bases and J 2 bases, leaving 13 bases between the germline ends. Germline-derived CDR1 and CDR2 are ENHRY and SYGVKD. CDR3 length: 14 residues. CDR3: CAISHPGTPYEQYF. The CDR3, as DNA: TGTGCCATCAGTCACCCCGGGACTCCCTACGAGCAGTACTTC.

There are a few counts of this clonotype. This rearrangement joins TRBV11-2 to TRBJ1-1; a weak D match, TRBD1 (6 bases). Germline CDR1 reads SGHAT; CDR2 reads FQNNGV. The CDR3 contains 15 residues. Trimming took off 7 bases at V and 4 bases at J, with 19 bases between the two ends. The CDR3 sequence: CASISYGSGATEAFF. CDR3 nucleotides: TGTGCCAGCATCTCGTATGGTTCAGGGGCCACTGAAGCTTTCTTT. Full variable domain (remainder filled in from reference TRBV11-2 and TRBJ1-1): EAGVAQSPRYKIIEKRQSVAFWCNPISGHATLYWYQQILGQGPKLLIQFQNNGVVDDSQLPKDRFSAERLKGVDSTLKIQPAKLEDSAVYLCASISYGSGATEAFFGQGTRLTVV.

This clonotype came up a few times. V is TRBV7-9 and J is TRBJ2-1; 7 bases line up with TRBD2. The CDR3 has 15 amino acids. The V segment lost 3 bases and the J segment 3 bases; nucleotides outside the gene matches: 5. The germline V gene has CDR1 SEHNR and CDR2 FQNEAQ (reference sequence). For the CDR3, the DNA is TGTGCCAGCAGCTTCCGGGACTATATCTACAATGAGCAGTTCTTC. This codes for CASSFRDYIYNEQFF. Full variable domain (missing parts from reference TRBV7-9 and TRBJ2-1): DTGVSQNPRHKITKRGQNVTFRCDPISEHNRLYWYRQTLGQGPEFLTYFQNEAQLEKSRLLSDRFSAERPKGSFSTLEIQRTEQGDSAMYLCASSFRDYIYNEQFFGPGTRLTVL.

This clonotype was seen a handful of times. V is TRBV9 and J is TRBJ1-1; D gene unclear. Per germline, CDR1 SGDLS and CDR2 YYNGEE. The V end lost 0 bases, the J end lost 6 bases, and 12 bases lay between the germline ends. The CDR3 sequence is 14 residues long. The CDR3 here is CASSVAAIGAEAFF. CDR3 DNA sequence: TGTGCCAGCAGCGTAGCCGCTATTGGGGCTGAAGCTTTCTTT.